One sample yielded the 9 T cell receptor beta chains listed below, sequenced in a study of blood T cell repertoires in COVID-19. Profiling relied on immunoSEQ multiplex PCR, and the TCRdb table lists in-frame clones only, not all of them. This table holds approximately 170,000 clones, under 85% found once. Sequencing used peripheral blood. The receptors originated from a woman aged 70-85 years with COVID-19, enrolled during active disease.

The V gene is TRBV29-1, the J gene TRBJ1-1, with D uncertain. There are 13 residues in the CDR3. The V end was cut by 4 bases, the J end by 0 bases, with 9 bases between. Germline V gene data show CDR1 as SQVTM and CDR2 as ANQGSEA. The CDR3 spells CSVVSGVNTEAFF. Here the CDR3 DNA reads TGCAGCGTTGTAAGCGGGGTGAACACTGAAGCTTTCTTT.

For the CDR3, the DNA is TGTGCCAGCAGTTCCAGACACATGAACACTGAAGCTTTCTTT. Translation: CASSSRHMNTEAFF. J is TRBJ1-1 and V is TRBV27; no clear D gene. The CDR3 loop spans 14 amino acids. Trimming left V 4 bases short and J 0 bases short, with 9 bases between. Germline V gene data show CDR1 as MNHEY and CDR2 as SMNVEV (reference sequence).

This chain uses TRBV7-2 with TRBJ1-2, with D unresolved. The CDR3 is made up of 16 amino acids. V was pared by 3 bases and J by 3 bases, with 17 bases between. Looked up from germline, CDR1 is SGHTA and CDR2 is FQGNSA. CDR3 DNA sequence: TGTGCCAGCAGCTTTTCCCGATTGCGGGGAGACTATGGCTACACCTTC. Protein sequence: CASSFSRLRGDYGYTF.

This chain uses TRBV28 with TRBJ2-7, with D hard to call. With 6 bases removed from V and 2 bases from J, the gap between germline ends came to 5 bases. Germline values: CDR1 MDHEN, CDR2 SYDVKM. This CDR3 is built from 11 residues. The CDR3 nucleotides are TGTGCCAGCAGGTCAGCCTACGAGCAGTACTTC. Its protein product is CASRSAYEQYF.

This clone was picked up one time. The chain uses TRBV3-1 (or the pseudogene TRBV3-2) and TRBJ2-3, with D possibly matching TRBD2 (6 bases). Germline assignment: CDR1 LGHDT and CDR2 YNNKEL (reference sequence). This CDR3 spans 15 amino acids. The V end lost 4 bases, the J end lost 3 bases, and 14 bases lay between the germline ends. DNA for the CDR3: TGTGCCAGCAGCCCTCATTGGGGGGAAACAGATACGCAGTATTTT. Its translation is CASSPHWGETDTQYF.

This clone was found a few times. This chain links TRBV24-1 with TRBJ2-7; 8 bases match TRBD1. Trimming cost V 9 bases and J 5 bases; bases outside gene matches: 5. This CDR3 is built from 12 residues. Germline CDR1 is KGHDR and CDR2 is SFDVKD. CDR3 coding DNA: TGTGCCACCGCGGACAGGGTCCACGAGCAGTACTTC. Encoded protein: CATADRVHEQYF.

In its sample, this clone was seen a few times. This chain joins TRBV29-1 and TRBJ2-7, with unresolved D. The CDR3 totals 11 residues. Germline CDR1 and CDR2: SQVTM and ANQGSEA. V lost 7 bases and J 0 bases, leaving 7 bases between the germline ends. The CDR3 loop reads CSGRNSYEQYF. CDR3 bases: TGCAGCGGTAGAAACTCCTACGAGCAGTACTTC.

This clone was counted once. The V call is TRBV7-3, the J call TRBJ2-4; 7 positions agree with TRBD2. This CDR3 contains 15 residues. In germline, CDR1 is SGHTA, CDR2 FQGTGA. The V and J ends lost 1 base and 9 bases, in that order; junction bases with no gene match: 9. CDR3 bases: TGTGCCAGCAGCTTAAGTGGGGGACTAAGAAGCATTCAGTACTTC. Encoded protein: CASSLSGGLRSIQYF.

V gene TRBV4-1 combines with J gene TRBJ2-7, with 7 bases matching TRBD2. This CDR3 spans 16 amino acids. CDR1 and CDR2 (germline): MGHRA, YSYEKL. The junction had 8 bases not matched to a gene; V was cut back by 3 bases and J by 0 bases. For the CDR3, the DNA is TGCGCCAGCAGCCAGTCCGGACTAGGGAGCTCCTACGAGCAGTACTTC. Its protein product is CASSQSGLGSSYEQYF.